The rows below give T cell receptor beta chains drawn from one sample of a study of OX40 agonist ivuxolimab in advanced cancers. This table comes from immunoSEQ multiplex PCR, and its TCRdb copy is limited to in-frame clones, with some not included. This table holds approximately 70,000 clones, over 80% found once. The sample was CD4+ or CD8+ T cells sorted from blood, taken in a trial of the OX40 agonist ivuxolimab. Every receptor here comes from an adult with an advanced solid tumor such as melanoma, head and neck, liver or kidney cancer. The CDR3 runs from the conserved cysteine through the conserved F or W. D genes are given only for firm matches. Expanded clones get a size class; other rows say once, few or many, or leave the size out.

v_call: TRBV11-3
d_call: -
j_call: TRBJ1-5
clone_size: -
cdr3_aa: CASSLVIVPGLRNQPQHF
cdr3_nt: TGTGCCAGCAGCTTAGTAATAGTCCCCGGACTTCGGAATCAGCCCCAGCATTTT

v_call: TRBV27
d_call: TRBD1
j_call: TRBJ1-2
clone_size: -
cdr3_aa: CASSPDRVAYGYTF
cdr3_nt: TGTGCCAGCAGTCCCGACAGGGTGGCCTATGGCTACACCTTC

v_call: TRBV11-3
d_call: -
j_call: TRBJ2-3
clone_size: once
cdr3_aa: CASSFSGGTQYF
cdr3_nt: TGTGCCAGCAGCTTTAGTGGAGGTACGCAGTATTTT

v_call: TRBV12-1
d_call: -
j_call: TRBJ1-1
clone_size: -
cdr3_aa: CASTPRSSGVAEAFF
cdr3_nt: TGTGCCAGCACTCCCCGGTCGTCAGGGGTCGCTGAAGCTTTCTTT

v_call: TRBV6-1
d_call: TRBD2
j_call: TRBJ2-1
clone_size: -
cdr3_aa: CASSLSGSPYNEQFF
cdr3_nt: TGTGCCAGCAGTTTGAGCGGGAGTCCCTACAATGAGCAGTTCTTC

v_call: TRBV5-6
d_call: -
j_call: TRBJ2-7
clone_size: -
cdr3_aa: CASSFEEAPSYEQYF
cdr3_nt: TGTGCCAGCAGCTTTGAGGAGGCGCCTTCCTACGAGCAGTACTTC

v_call: TRBV6-5
d_call: -
j_call: TRBJ2-7
clone_size: -
cdr3_aa: CASGPTVSYEQYF
cdr3_nt: TGTGCCAGCGGCCCGACAGTCTCCTACGAGCAGTACTTC

v_call: TRBV7-9
d_call: -
j_call: TRBJ1-1
clone_size: -
cdr3_aa: CASTAENTEAFF
cdr3_nt: TGTGCCAGCACGGCAGAGAACACTGAAGCTTTCTTT

v_call: TRBV9
d_call: -
j_call: TRBJ2-1
clone_size: -
cdr3_aa: CASSPATGYNEQFF
cdr3_nt: TGTGCCAGCTCGCCTGCCACGGGGTACAATGAGCAGTTCTTC

v_call: TRBV29-1
d_call: -
j_call: TRBJ2-7
clone_size: -
cdr3_aa: CSVLSSYEQYF
cdr3_nt: TGCAGCGTGCTTAGCTCCTACGAGCAGTACTTC

v_call: TRBV6-1
d_call: -
j_call: TRBJ1-1
clone_size: -
cdr3_aa: CASSFGGTEAFF
cdr3_nt: TGTGCCAGCAGCTTCGGGGGCACTGAAGCTTTCTTT

v_call: TRBV28
d_call: -
j_call: TRBJ1-4
clone_size: -
cdr3_aa: CASSLGVSTNEKLFF
cdr3_nt: TGTGCCAGCAGTTTGGGAGTTTCAACTAATGAAAAACTGTTTTTT

v_call: TRBV6-7
d_call: TRBD1
j_call: TRBJ1-5
clone_size: -
cdr3_aa: CASSYPRNRGTNQPQHF
cdr3_nt: TGTGCCAGCAGTTACCCCAGGAACAGGGGGACAAATCAGCCCCAGCATTTT

v_call: TRBV7-9
d_call: -
j_call: TRBJ2-7
clone_size: -
cdr3_aa: CASSLGPSSDRNMQYF
cdr3_nt: TGTGCCAGCAGCTTAGGGCCCTCTTCGGACAGAAACATGCAGTACTTC

v_call: TRBV6-1
d_call: TRBD1
j_call: TRBJ2-7
clone_size: -
cdr3_aa: CASSASGQGGHEQYF
cdr3_nt: TGTGCCAGCAGTGCATCCGGACAGGGAGGTCACGAGCAGTACTTC

v_call: TRBV30
d_call: -
j_call: TRBJ2-7
clone_size: -
cdr3_aa: CAWSGTSYEQYF
cdr3_nt: TGTGCCTGGAGTGGGACGTCCTACGAGCAGTACTTC

v_call: TRBV5-1
d_call: -
j_call: TRBJ1-2
clone_size: -
cdr3_aa: CASSLDGPPPDYGYTF
cdr3_nt: TGCGCCAGCAGCTTGGATGGGCCGCCACCAGACTATGGCTACACCTTC

v_call: TRBV27
d_call: -
j_call: TRBJ1-1
clone_size: -
cdr3_aa: CASRNQVRTEAFF
cdr3_nt: TGTGCCAGCAGGAATCAGGTACGGACTGAAGCTTTCTTT

v_call: TRBV4-3
d_call: TRBD2
j_call: TRBJ2-2
clone_size: -
cdr3_aa: CASRKAVAGVSNTGELFF
cdr3_nt: TGCGCCAGCAGAAAGGCGGTAGCGGGAGTATCGAACACCGGGGAGCTGTTTTTT

v_call: TRBV6-5
d_call: -
j_call: TRBJ2-7
clone_size: -
cdr3_aa: CASRGALYEQYF
cdr3_nt: TGTGCCAGCAGGGGGGCCTTATACGAGCAGTACTTC

v_call: TRBV7-9
d_call: -
j_call: TRBJ2-7
clone_size: -
cdr3_aa: CASSPPGTSYEQYF
cdr3_nt: TGTGCCAGCAGCCCACCCGGGACCTCCTACGAGCAGTACTTC

v_call: TRBV5-1
d_call: TRBD2
j_call: TRBJ2-3
clone_size: -
cdr3_aa: CASSQTSGYTSTDTQYF
cdr3_nt: TGCGCCAGCAGCCAGACTAGCGGATACACCTCCACAGATACGCAGTATTTT

v_call: TRBV27
d_call: TRBD1
j_call: TRBJ2-2
clone_size: once
cdr3_aa: CASNDRVSGELFF
cdr3_nt: TGTGCCAGCAACGACAGGGTCTCCGGGGAGCTGTTTTTT

v_call: TRBV7-9
d_call: -
j_call: TRBJ2-1
clone_size: few
cdr3_aa: CASSLIGRYNEQFF
cdr3_nt: TGTGCCAGCAGCTTAATAGGCCGCTACAATGAGCAGTTCTTC

v_call: TRBV4-3
d_call: -
j_call: TRBJ2-7
clone_size: -
cdr3_aa: CASSQDLVAYEQYF
cdr3_nt: TGCGCCAGCAGCCAAGATTTGGTAGCCTACGAGCAGTACTTC

v_call: TRBV4-2
d_call: TRBD1
j_call: TRBJ1-2
clone_size: -
cdr3_aa: CASSQETGTAYRYGYTF
cdr3_nt: TGTGCCAGCAGCCAAGAGACCGGGACAGCCTATCGCTATGGCTACACCTTC

v_call: TRBV15
d_call: -
j_call: TRBJ1-1
clone_size: -
cdr3_aa: CATSRDRADWGNTEAFF
cdr3_nt: TGTGCCACCAGCAGAGATCGGGCTGACTGGGGGAACACTGAGGCTTTCTTT

v_call: TRBV28
d_call: -
j_call: TRBJ1-1
clone_size: -
cdr3_aa: CASSLLGPNTEAFF
cdr3_nt: TGTGCCAGCAGTTTATTGGGGCCTAACACTGAAGCTTTCTTT

v_call: TRBV2
d_call: -
j_call: TRBJ2-7
clone_size: once
cdr3_aa: CASSEPISYEQYF
cdr3_nt: TGTGCCAGCAGTGAGCCAATCTCCTACGAGCAGTACTTC

v_call: TRBV19
d_call: TRBD1
j_call: TRBJ2-7
clone_size: -
cdr3_aa: CASSTSGQSFYEQYF
cdr3_nt: TGTGCCAGTAGTACCTCGGGACAGTCTTTCTACGAGCAGTACTTC

v_call: TRBV11-1
d_call: -
j_call: TRBJ2-3
clone_size: -
cdr3_aa: CASSLRLVGATDTQYF
cdr3_nt: TGTGCCAGCAGCTTAAGGCTCGTCGGTGCGACAGATACGCAGTATTTT

v_call: TRBV4-1
d_call: -
j_call: TRBJ1-5
clone_size: -
cdr3_aa: CASSDVGGNSNQPQHF
cdr3_nt: TGCGCCAGCAGCGATGTGGGGGGAAATAGCAATCAGCCCCAGCATTTT

v_call: TRBV13
d_call: -
j_call: TRBJ2-5
clone_size: -
cdr3_aa: CASSRGTYGETQYF
cdr3_nt: TGTGCCAGCTCTCGCGGGACGTATGGAGAGACCCAGTACTTC

v_call: TRBV6-5
d_call: -
j_call: TRBJ2-7
clone_size: -
cdr3_aa: CASSPGQTYEQYF
cdr3_nt: TGTGCCAGCAGCCCGGGACAAACCTACGAGCAGTACTTC

v_call: TRBV28
d_call: TRBD2
j_call: TRBJ2-3
clone_size: -
cdr3_aa: CASSWSSGRSRGTQYF
cdr3_nt: TGTGCCAGCAGTTGGTCTAGCGGGAGGTCGAGGGGGACGCAGTATTTT

v_call: TRBV19
d_call: -
j_call: TRBJ1-2
clone_size: once
cdr3_aa: CASSIGDGQTYGYTF
cdr3_nt: TGTGCCAGTAGTATTGGAGACGGACAGACCTATGGCTACACCTTC

v_call: TRBV7-9
d_call: TRBD2
j_call: TRBJ2-7
clone_size: -
cdr3_aa: CASSPPGLAEYYEQYF
cdr3_nt: TGTGCCAGCAGCCCGCCTGGACTAGCGGAATACTACGAGCAGTACTTC

v_call: TRBV19
d_call: -
j_call: TRBJ2-1
clone_size: -
cdr3_aa: CASSMDLYNEQFF
cdr3_nt: TGTGCCAGTAGTATGGACTTGTACAATGAGCAGTTCTTC

v_call: TRBV13
d_call: -
j_call: TRBJ1-1
clone_size: -
cdr3_aa: CASGLGGGTEAFF
cdr3_nt: TGTGCCAGCGGCTTAGGAGGGGGCACTGAAGCTTTCTTT

v_call: TRBV2
d_call: -
j_call: TRBJ2-2
clone_size: -
cdr3_aa: CASSDTNTGELFF
cdr3_nt: TGTGCCAGCAGTGACACGAACACCGGGGAGCTGTTTTTT

v_call: TRBV6-1
d_call: -
j_call: TRBJ1-2
clone_size: once
cdr3_aa: CASSEGGGNGYTF
cdr3_nt: TGTGCCAGCAGTGAAGGGGGGGGGAATGGCTACACCTTC

v_call: TRBV19
d_call: -
j_call: TRBJ1-5
clone_size: -
cdr3_aa: CASAELPGSNQPQHF
cdr3_nt: TGTGCCAGTGCCGAGCTCCCGGGTAGCAATCAGCCCCAGCATTTT

v_call: TRBV28
d_call: -
j_call: TRBJ2-2
clone_size: -
cdr3_aa: CASQFEAGLGTGELFF
cdr3_nt: TGTGCCAGCCAGTTTGAGGCAGGGCTTGGCACCGGGGAGCTGTTTTTT

v_call: TRBV5-6
d_call: TRBD2
j_call: TRBJ2-5
clone_size: -
cdr3_aa: CASSLGRAFQETQYF
cdr3_nt: TGTGCCAGCAGCTTAGGGAGGGCATTCCAAGAGACCCAGTACTTC

v_call: TRBV29-1
d_call: -
j_call: TRBJ2-6
clone_size: -
cdr3_aa: CSASGLLSNVLTF
cdr3_nt: TGCAGCGCCTCGGGACTCCTCAGCAACGTCCTGACTTTC

v_call: TRBV11-1
d_call: -
j_call: TRBJ2-7
clone_size: -
cdr3_aa: CASSTSKGRAYEQYF
cdr3_nt: TGTGCCAGCAGCACAAGCAAGGGACGAGCCTACGAGCAGTACTTC

v_call: TRBV27
d_call: -
j_call: TRBJ2-1
clone_size: -
cdr3_aa: CASSLYLRDGNEQFF
cdr3_nt: TGTGCCAGCAGTTTATATCTGCGGGACGGCAATGAGCAGTTCTTC

v_call: TRBV6-1
d_call: -
j_call: TRBJ1-1
clone_size: -
cdr3_aa: CASTPGRMNTEAFF
cdr3_nt: TGTGCCAGCACCCCGGGACGGATGAACACTGAAGCTTTCTTT

v_call: TRBV9
d_call: TRBD2
j_call: TRBJ2-7
clone_size: -
cdr3_aa: CASSSAGLARSEQYF
cdr3_nt: TGTGCCAGCAGCTCAGCGGGGCTAGCTAGGTCCGAGCAGTACTTC

v_call: TRBV4-1
d_call: -
j_call: TRBJ1-1
clone_size: -
cdr3_aa: CASSQGMNTEAFF
cdr3_nt: TGCGCCAGCAGCCAGGGGATGAACACTGAAGCTTTCTTT

v_call: TRBV6-5
d_call: -
j_call: TRBJ1-2
clone_size: -
cdr3_aa: CASGLGGRIDYGYTF
cdr3_nt: TGTGCCAGCGGTTTAGGGGGGCGCATTGACTATGGCTACACCTTC

v_call: TRBV5-1
d_call: -
j_call: TRBJ2-7
clone_size: -
cdr3_aa: CASSSGGLAVYEQYF
cdr3_nt: TGCGCCAGCAGCTCCGGGGGGCTAGCGGTCTACGAGCAGTACTTC

v_call: TRBV19
d_call: -
j_call: TRBJ1-2
clone_size: -
cdr3_aa: CASSIAHGHPHGYTF
cdr3_nt: TGTGCCAGTAGTATCGCTCATGGTCACCCCCATGGCTACACCTTC

v_call: TRBV7-2
d_call: -
j_call: TRBJ2-1
clone_size: -
cdr3_aa: CASSLGREWGAQHNEQFF
cdr3_nt: TGTGCCAGCAGCTTAGGGAGGGAGTGGGGGGCCCAGCACAATGAGCAGTTCTTC

v_call: TRBV6-5
d_call: -
j_call: TRBJ2-7
clone_size: -
cdr3_aa: CASSYTTLHRGEQYF
cdr3_nt: TGTGCCAGCAGTTACACTACTTTACATCGGGGCGAGCAGTACTTC

v_call: TRBV5-4
d_call: TRBD2
j_call: TRBJ2-7
clone_size: -
cdr3_aa: CASSFSSGAAYEQYF
cdr3_nt: TGTGCCAGCAGCTTCTCTAGCGGGGCAGCCTACGAGCAGTACTTC

v_call: TRBV13
d_call: -
j_call: TRBJ1-3
clone_size: -
cdr3_aa: CASSLELGAGNTIYF
cdr3_nt: TGTGCCAGCAGCTTAGAGTTAGGGGCTGGAAACACCATATATTTT

v_call: TRBV27
d_call: -
j_call: TRBJ1-2
clone_size: -
cdr3_aa: CASSLQGNNYGYTF
cdr3_nt: TGTGCCAGCAGTTTACAGGGTAATAACTATGGCTACACCTTC

v_call: TRBV11-2
d_call: TRBD1
j_call: TRBJ2-1
clone_size: -
cdr3_aa: CASSRSTGTVYNEQFF
cdr3_nt: TGTGCCAGCAGCCGTTCGACCGGGACAGTATACAATGAGCAGTTCTTC

v_call: TRBV27
d_call: -
j_call: TRBJ2-3
clone_size: -
cdr3_aa: CASTRLGGDTQYF
cdr3_nt: TGTGCCAGCACCCGTCTAGGAGGAGATACGCAGTATTTT